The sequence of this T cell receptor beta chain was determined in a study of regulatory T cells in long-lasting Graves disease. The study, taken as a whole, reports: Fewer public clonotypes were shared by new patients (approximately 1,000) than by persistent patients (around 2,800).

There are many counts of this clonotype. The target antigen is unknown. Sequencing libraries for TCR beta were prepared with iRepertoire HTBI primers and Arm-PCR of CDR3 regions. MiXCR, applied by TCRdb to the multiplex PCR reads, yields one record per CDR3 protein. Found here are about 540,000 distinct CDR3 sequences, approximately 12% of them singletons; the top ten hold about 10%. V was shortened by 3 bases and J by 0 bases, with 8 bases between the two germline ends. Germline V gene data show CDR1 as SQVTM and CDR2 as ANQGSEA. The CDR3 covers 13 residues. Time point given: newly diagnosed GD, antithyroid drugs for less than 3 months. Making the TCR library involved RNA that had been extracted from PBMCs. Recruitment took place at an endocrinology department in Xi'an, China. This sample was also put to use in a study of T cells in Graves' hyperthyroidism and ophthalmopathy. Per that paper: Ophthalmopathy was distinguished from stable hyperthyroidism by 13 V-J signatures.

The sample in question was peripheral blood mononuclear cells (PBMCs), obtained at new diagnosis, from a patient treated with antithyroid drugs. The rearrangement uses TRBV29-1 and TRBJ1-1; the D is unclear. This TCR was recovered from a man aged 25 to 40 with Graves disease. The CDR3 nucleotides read TGCAGCGTTGAGAGGCGGTTGAACACTGAAGCTTTCTTT. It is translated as CSVERRLNTEAFF.